This section outlines one T cell receptor (beta chain) sequence together with its context. Its antigen is unknown. The data were taken from a study of Ad26.COV2.S vaccination and SARS-CoV-2 variants. Across the study: Donor allocation was to the COV1001 Ad26.COV2.S trial arm. Overall study findings and caveats: The analyses of TCR breadth and depth may have understated the size of total T cell responses. Substantial breadth in spike-specific CD8+ and CD4+ T cell responses was reportedly seen after vaccination.

Treatment reported: about 20 received Ad26.COV2.S at low or high dose, single or two shots; several received placebo; per-sample allocation not given. After the first vaccine or placebo injection, samples were drawn on day 63. An adult of 18-55 years in Boston served as donor. Assay used: immunoSEQ multiplex PCR; TCRdb lists only in-frame clones, some missing. The sample shows approximately 300,000 clones, around 83% of them seen only once. Source: peripheral blood, taken in a trial of Ad26.COV2.S vaccine versus placebo. The receptor was isolated from a person between 18 and 59 years old who received the Ad26.COV2.S COVID-19 vaccine or a placebo.

CDR3 loop: CASSSQGNSNQPQHF. CDR3 coding DNA: TGTGCCAGCAGCTCCCAGGGAAATAGCAATCAGCCCCAGCATTTT. The V call is TRBV7-2, the J call TRBJ1-5; the D gene is possibly TRBD1 (5 bases). Trimming pared 4 bases from V and 0 bases from J, leaving 10 bases between. The CDR3 covers 15 residues. Germline V CDR1 and CDR2: SGHTA, FQGNSA. Drawing the rest from reference TRBV7-2 and TRBJ1-5, the complete variable domain is GAGVSQSPSNKVTEKGKDVELRCDPISGHTALYWYRQSLGQGLEFLIYFQGNSAPDKSGLPSDRFSAERTGGSVSTLTIQRTQQEDSAVYLCASSSQGNSNQPQHFGDGTRLSIL.